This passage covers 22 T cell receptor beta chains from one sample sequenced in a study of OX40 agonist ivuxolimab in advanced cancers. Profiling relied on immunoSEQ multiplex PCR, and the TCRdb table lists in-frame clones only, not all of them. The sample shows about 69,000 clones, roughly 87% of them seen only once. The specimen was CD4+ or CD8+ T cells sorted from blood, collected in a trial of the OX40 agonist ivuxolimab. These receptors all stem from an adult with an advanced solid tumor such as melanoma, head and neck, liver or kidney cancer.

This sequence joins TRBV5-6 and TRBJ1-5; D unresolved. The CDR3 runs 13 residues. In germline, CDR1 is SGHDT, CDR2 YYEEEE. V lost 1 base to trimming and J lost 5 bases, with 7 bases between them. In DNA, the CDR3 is TGTGCCAGCAGCTTGTCAGGCGATCAGCCCCAGCATTTT. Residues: CASSLSGDQPQHF.

The chain's CDR3 is CSGKQGDNSPLHF. The CDR3 DNA is TGCAGCGGGAAACAGGGAGATAATTCACCCCTCCACTTT. The chain employs TRBV29-1 and TRBJ1-6, with D possibly matching TRBD1 (6 bases). Per germline, CDR1 SQVTM and CDR2 ANQGSEA. The CDR3 spans 13 residues. With 7 bases removed from V and 5 bases from J, the gap between germline ends came to 12 bases.

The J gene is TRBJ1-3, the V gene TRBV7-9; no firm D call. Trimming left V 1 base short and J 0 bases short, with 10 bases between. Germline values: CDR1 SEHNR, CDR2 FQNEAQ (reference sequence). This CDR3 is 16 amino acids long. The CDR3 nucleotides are TGTGCCAGCAGCTTAGGTCAACCGAACTCTGGAAACACCATATATTTT. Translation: CASSLGQPNSGNTIYF.

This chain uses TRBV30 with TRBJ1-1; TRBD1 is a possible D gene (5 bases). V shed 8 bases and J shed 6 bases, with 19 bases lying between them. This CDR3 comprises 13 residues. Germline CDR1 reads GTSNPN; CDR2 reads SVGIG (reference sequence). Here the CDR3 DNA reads TGTGCCCTCAGGGACCCCGGGCGATCTGAAGCTTTCTTT. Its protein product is CALRDPGRSEAFF.

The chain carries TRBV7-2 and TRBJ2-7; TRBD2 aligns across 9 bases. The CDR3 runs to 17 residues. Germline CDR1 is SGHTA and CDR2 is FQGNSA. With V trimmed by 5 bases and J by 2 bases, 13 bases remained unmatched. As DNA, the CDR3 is TGTGCCAGCAGCCTAGGTCCTGGCGGGGGGGCCACCTACGAGCAGTACTTC. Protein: CASSLGPGGGATYEQYF.

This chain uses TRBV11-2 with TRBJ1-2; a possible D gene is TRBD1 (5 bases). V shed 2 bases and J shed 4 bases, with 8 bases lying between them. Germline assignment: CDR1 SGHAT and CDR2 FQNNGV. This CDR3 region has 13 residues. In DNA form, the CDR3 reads TGTGCCAGCAGCTTATATCAGGGCTATGGCTACACCTTC. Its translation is CASSLYQGYGYTF.

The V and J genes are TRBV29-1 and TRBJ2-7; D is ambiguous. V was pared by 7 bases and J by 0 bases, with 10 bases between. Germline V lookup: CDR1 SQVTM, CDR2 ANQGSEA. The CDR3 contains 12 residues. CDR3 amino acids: CSGTASSYEQYF. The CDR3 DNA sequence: TGCAGCGGAACAGCGAGCTCCTACGAGCAGTACTTC.

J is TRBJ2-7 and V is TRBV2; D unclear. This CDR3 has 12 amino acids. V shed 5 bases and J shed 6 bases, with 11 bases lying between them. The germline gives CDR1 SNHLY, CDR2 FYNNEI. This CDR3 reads CASSRTPFEQYF. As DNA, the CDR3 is TGTGCCAGCAGTCGGACCCCTTTCGAGCAGTACTTC.

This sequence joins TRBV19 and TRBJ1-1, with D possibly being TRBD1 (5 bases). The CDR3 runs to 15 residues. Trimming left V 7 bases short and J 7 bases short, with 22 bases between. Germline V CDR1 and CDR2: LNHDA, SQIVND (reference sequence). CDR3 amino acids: CASIDHGVGTGEAFF. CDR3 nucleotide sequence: TGTGCCAGTATAGACCACGGAGTGGGAACAGGTGAAGCTTTCTTT.

The CDR3: CASSSRTSGRYNEQFF. The CDR3 DNA is TGTGCCAGCAGCTCCCGGACTAGCGGGAGGTACAATGAGCAGTTCTTC. The V gene is TRBV11-2, the J gene TRBJ2-1; 14 bases align to TRBD2. CDR1 is SGHAT and CDR2 is FQNNGV in the germline V gene. The CDR3 covers 16 residues. V lost 4 bases and J lost 4; bases outside the gene matches: 3.

The CDR3 sequence: CASSLEGGWDEQFF. CDR3 bases: TGTGCCAGCAGCTTAGAAGGGGGATGGGATGAGCAGTTCTTC. V gene TRBV7-3 combines with J gene TRBJ2-1, with a tentative D call TRBD1 (6 bases). Germline-derived CDR1 and CDR2 are SGHTA and FQGTGA. Trimming left V 2 bases short and J 8 bases short, with 13 bases between. The CDR3 covers 14 residues.

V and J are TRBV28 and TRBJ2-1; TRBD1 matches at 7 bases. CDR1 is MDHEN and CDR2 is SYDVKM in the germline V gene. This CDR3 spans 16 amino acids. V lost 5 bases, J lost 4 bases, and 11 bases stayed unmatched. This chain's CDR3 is CASSNRGSNSYNEQFF. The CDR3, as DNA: TGTGCCAGCAGTAACAGGGGATCCAACTCATACAATGAGCAGTTCTTC. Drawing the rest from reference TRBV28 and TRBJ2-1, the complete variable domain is DVKVTQSSRYLVKRTGEKVFLECVQDMDHENMFWYRQDPGLGLRLIYFSYDVKMKEKGDIPEGYSVSREKKERFSLILESASTNQTSMYLCASSNRGSNSYNEQFFGPGTRLTVL.

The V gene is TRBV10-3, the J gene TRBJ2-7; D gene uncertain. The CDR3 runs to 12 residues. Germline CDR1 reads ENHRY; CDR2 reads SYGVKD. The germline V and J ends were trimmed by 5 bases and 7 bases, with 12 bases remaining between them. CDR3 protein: CAISSALGEQYF. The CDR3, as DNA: TGTGCCATCAGTTCAGCGTTGGGTGAGCAGTACTTC.

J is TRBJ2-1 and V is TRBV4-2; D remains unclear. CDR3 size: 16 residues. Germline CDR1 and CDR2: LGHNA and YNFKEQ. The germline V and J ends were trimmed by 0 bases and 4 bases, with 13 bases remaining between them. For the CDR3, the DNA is TGTGCCAGCAGCCAAGAGTCAGCTTTGGAATACAATGAGCAGTTCTTC. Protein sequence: CASSQESALEYNEQFF.

CDR3 residues: CASSLWLASYNEQFF. CDR3 DNA sequence: TGTGCCAGCAGTTTATGGCTAGCCTCCTACAATGAGCAGTTCTTC. This chain links TRBV28 with TRBJ2-1; the D gene is possibly TRBD2 (5 bases). This CDR3 has 15 amino acids. Germline-derived CDR1 and CDR2 are MDHEN and SYDVKM. V shed 0 bases and J shed 0 bases, with 6 bases lying between them.

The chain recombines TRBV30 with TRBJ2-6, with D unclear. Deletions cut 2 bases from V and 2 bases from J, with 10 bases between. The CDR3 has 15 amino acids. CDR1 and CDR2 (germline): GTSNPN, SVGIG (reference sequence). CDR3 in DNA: TGTGCCTGGAGTCGTAGGGTCACTGGGGCCAACGTCCTGACTTTC. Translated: CAWSRRVTGANVLTF.

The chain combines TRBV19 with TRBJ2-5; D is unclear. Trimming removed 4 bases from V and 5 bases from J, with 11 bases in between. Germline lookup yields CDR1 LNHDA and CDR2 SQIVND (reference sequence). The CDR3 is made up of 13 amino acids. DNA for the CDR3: TGTGCCAGTAGTACCCATGGATCGGAGACCCAGTACTTC. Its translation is CASSTHGSETQYF. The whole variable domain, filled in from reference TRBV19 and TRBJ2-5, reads DGGITQSPKYLFRKEGQNVTLSCEQNLNHDAMYWYRQDPGQGLRLIYYSQIVNDFQKGDIAEGYSVSREKKESFPLTVTSAQKNPTAFYLCASSTHGSETQYFGPGTRLLVL.

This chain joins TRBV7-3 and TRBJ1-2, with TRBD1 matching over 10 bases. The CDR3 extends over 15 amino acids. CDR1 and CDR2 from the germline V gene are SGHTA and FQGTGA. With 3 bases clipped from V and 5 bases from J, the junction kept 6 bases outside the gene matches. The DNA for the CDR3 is TGTGCCAGCAGCTTGTCCCCGGGACAGGGGTATGGCTACACCTTC. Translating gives CASSLSPGQGYGYTF.

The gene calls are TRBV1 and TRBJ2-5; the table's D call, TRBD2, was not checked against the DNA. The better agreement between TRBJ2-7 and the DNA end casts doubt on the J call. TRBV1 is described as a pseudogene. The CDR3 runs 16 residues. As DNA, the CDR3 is TGCACCAGCAGCCAGGCGGGGGCGGGAGACTCCTACGAGCAGTACTTC. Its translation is CTSSQAGAGDSYEQYF.

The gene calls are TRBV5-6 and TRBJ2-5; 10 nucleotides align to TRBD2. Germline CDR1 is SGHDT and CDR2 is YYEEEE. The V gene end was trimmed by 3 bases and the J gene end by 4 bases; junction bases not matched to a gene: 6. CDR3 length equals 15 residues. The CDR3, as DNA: TGTGCCAGCAGCTCGAGCGGGGGGGCGGGAGAGACCCAGTACTTC. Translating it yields CASSSSGGAGETQYF.

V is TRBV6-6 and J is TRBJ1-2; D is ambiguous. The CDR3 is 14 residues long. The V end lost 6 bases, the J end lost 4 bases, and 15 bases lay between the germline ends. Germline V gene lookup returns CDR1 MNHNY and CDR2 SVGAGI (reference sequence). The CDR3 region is CASRPPDGIYGYTF. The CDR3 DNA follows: TGTGCCAGCAGACCCCCAGACGGGATCTATGGCTACACCTTC.

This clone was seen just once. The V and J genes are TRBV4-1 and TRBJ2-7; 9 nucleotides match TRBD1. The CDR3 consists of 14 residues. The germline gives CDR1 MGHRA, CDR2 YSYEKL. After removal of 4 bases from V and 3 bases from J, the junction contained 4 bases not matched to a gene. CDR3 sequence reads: CASSLGQGNYEQYF. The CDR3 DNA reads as TGCGCCAGCAGCCTCGGACAGGGGAACTACGAGCAGTACTTC.